This note documents a single T cell receptor beta chain sequence. This clone was detected only a few times. Its cognate antigen has yet to be identified. Within one base of it there is no much larger clone, and no base qualities were kept. These data originate in a study of cytomegalovirus exposure and HLA in healthy donors (dated by TCRdb to 2016 to 2017). As for the study more broadly: According to an earlier analysis of 587 of the donors, about 179 million T cells yielded some 110 million unique TCR beta sequences and roughly 280 Gb of sequence data. The number of typed donors differed by locus: 629-630 for A, B, C, DRB1 and DQB1; 522 for DQA1; 606 for DPA1; and some 470 for DPB1. All discovery cohort repertoires had been generated on a single sequencing platform. Donor age, sex, ethnicity and CMV serostatus were compiled alongside the repertoire data. The later analysis used no new phenotypic data to find candidate immune exposures, relying instead on TCR beta sequences and their occurrence across donors. The study profiled the T cell repertoires of under 850 subjects by immunosequencing and related them to cytomegalovirus serostatus. HLA typing covered class I and class II loci at four-digit resolution. Among the approximately 430 genotyped donors, more than 70% belonged to the genetic ancestry cluster associated with self-reported Caucasian donors. In a later genetic analysis, genome-wide SNP genotypes for about 65% of the 666 donors were used, and that subset was treated as a discovery cohort. The aim of the study was to test whether cataloging public T cell receptors could identify signatures of past pathogen exposure. To decide whether each TCR beta V gene segment behaved as functional or pseudogenic, an earlier analysis of some 600 of the donors relied on high-throughput TCR beta sequencing. Roughly five DR-DQ haplotypes were handled as single units for association and clustering, since linkage in the cohort was strong. Approximately 300 gigabases of sequencing data and around 87 million unique TCR sequences were included in an early release covering 550 to 650 HLA-typed donors. Across some 400 genotyped donors of the cohort, an average of 235,054 unique TCR beta nucleotide sequences per donor were sequenced, and 15% to 20% of those sequences were non-productive. A later analysis re-analyzed previously published TCR beta repertoires from 550 to 700 donors and added high-resolution HLA genotyping to study TCR occurrence patterns. To predict cytomegalovirus infection status, the study combined high-throughput TCR immunosequencing, statistical association of individual TCRs with disease status, and machine learning. Besides the first cohort of roughly 660 subjects, a separate validation cohort made up of roughly 120 different subjects was used.

Libraries were built with the immunoSEQ multiplex PCR assay. For the multiplex PCR, a mixture combining 60 forward primers for TCR Vbeta segments and 13 reverse primers for TCR Jbeta segments was used. A multiplex PCR assay on genomic DNA amplified the CDR3 region of rearranged TCR beta genes. Amplified TCR beta libraries were sequenced as 87-base-pair reads on the Illumina HiSeq System. The source study handled its data this way. A later analysis counted about 76 million unique TCR beta chains across the roughly 700 repertoires, and 9 million to 14 million of these chains were shared by at least two donors. Raw reads were error-corrected and collapsed into unique sequences with a nearest-neighbor algorithm that merged closely related sequences to remove PCR and sequencing errors. Alignment of CDR3 sequences to IMGT reference sequences was used to assign V, D and J gene segments. Each retained sequence needed at least a six-nucleotide match to both a V gene segment and a J gene segment. Rearrangements were called productive when the CDR3 lacked stop codons and stayed in frame with V and J; all others were non-productive. Following IMGT convention, CDR3 was defined as the stretch from the second conserved V-encoded cysteine up to the conserved J-encoded phenylalanine. In an earlier analysis of around 540 of the donors, sequences lacking an unambiguous match to a single V gene segment were excluded. An earlier analysis of fewer than 750 of the donors classified V segments as functional when productive rearrangements were above 56.7% and as segregating when the standard deviation between donors was above 5%. A statistical classification framework was developed to diagnose cytomegalovirus status using the catalog of TCR beta chain sequences. In a later analysis, TCR nucleotide sequences were compared against IMGT/GENE-DB human TR gene sequences so that V and J genes could be assigned. In a later analysis, CDR3 sequences and most-parsimonious VDJ recombination scenarios were assigned using the TCRdist pipeline. In a later analysis, every TCR beta chain was defined by the combination of its CDR3 amino acid sequence and its V-gene family, and reads without a unique V-gene family were dropped. In a later analysis, nearly 600 highly shared, low-generation-probability nucleotide sequences were removed to address suspected cross-contamination and a sequencing artifact. For each public chain, a later analysis derived a clonal expansion index from normalized ranks of inferred template counts within each repertoire. A later analysis computed generation probabilities with a VDJ recombination model fitted to out-of-frame rearrangements, and checked the results against IGoR. Hypergeometric tests were used in a later analysis to score TCR-TCR, TCR-HLA and TCR-CMV co-occurrence, with a repertoire-size bias correction applied to the TCR pairs. False discovery rates were estimated in a later analysis by permuting HLA or CMV assignments 20 times. In a later analysis, co-occurring TCRs were grouped using DBSCAN, and TCRdist sequence similarity was added for clustering within HLA-allele-positive subsets. Co-occurrence clustering excluded repertoires with fewer than 30,000 or more than 120,000 public chains, plus five with anomalous nucleotide sharing. The table was pulled from immuneACCESS by TCRdb, which kept in-frame rearrangements only. Such tables lose some clones; where checked, under half of the loss comes from unresolved V genes, and the rest has no known cause. That table supplies the V and J calls and clone size; D and trimming were determined from the DNA. In all, the sample holds about 180,000 clones, and about 79% of those were seen once. The top ten clonotypes cover around 1.6% of the sample.

The study at large found these results: Correlated functional status among segregating V segments might be attributable to linkage disequilibrium, but an unknown experimental factor could not be ruled out. A later analysis found that HLA-associated TCR beta chains were more clonally expanded and had lower generation probabilities than equally common non-associated chains. According to the authors, the approach could potentially be generalized to other disease states and immunological phenotypes. According to a later analysis, parvovirus B19, influenza, CMV and Epstein-Barr virus appeared linked to several top co-occurrence clusters. HLA typing was unavailable for some donors at each locus, so association tests used only the typed subset. Strong co-occurrence of HLA alleles, especially DR and DQ, made assigning TCR associations to individual alleles difficult. The sequencing pipeline was judged likely to have produced a cluster of highly shared sequence variants as a technical artifact. A later analysis associated about 17,000 TCR beta sequences with specific HLA alleles at a false discovery rate of 0.05. Roughly uniform sequencing depth across donors was assumed in presence/absence analyses, although this assumption may not hold. In a later analysis, TCR association rates were found to vary across HLA loci, with the most associated TCRs seen for DRB1 alleles and the fewest for HLA-C alleles. An earlier analysis of approximately 530 of the donors showed that most TCR beta V segments appeared in productive rearrangements either about 90% or about 30% of the time, which broadly matched IMGT annotations. In vitro tests confirmed that a few of the cytomegalovirus-associated TCR beta chains recognize cytomegalovirus antigens. Over 15 rarely observed V segments, including chromosome 9 orphons, were excluded from the earlier analysis of a few hundred of the donors because counts were too low. A further reported finding was that TCR beta sequences accurately predicted the HLA-A and HLA-B alleles for most subjects in the first cohort. CMV serostatus was the only immune exposure information available for the cohort. According to a later analysis, most CMV-associated TCR beta chains appeared to be HLA-restricted, and the HLA associations seemed to be driven largely by CMV exposure. A total of 164 TCR beta chains were listed by the study as associated with cytomegalovirus. Across donors, most TCR sequences were observed very rarely, whereas some public TCRs were present in many individuals. A later genetic analysis associated a missense DCLRE1C variant with V-gene and J-gene trimming of TCR beta chains, and an independent cohort replicated the association. According to a later genetic analysis, donors in an Asian-associated ancestry cluster had fewer N-insertions in productive TCRs than the approximately 630-donor mean. The cohort was sequenced for TCR beta chains only, and without alpha or paired-chain data the features that could be detected were limited. The classifier was reported to diagnose cytomegalovirus status with high specificity and sensitivity in both the original cohort and the validation cohort.

In total, about 650 healthy bone marrow donors made up the cohort. Cohort members were all nominally healthy when sampled, although unrecorded immune exposures were likely present. The donor tested CMV seronegative, placing the donor among the 350 or so seronegative members of the cohort. Every donor gave a peripheral blood sample, and the peripheral blood mononuclear cells from that sample were used for TCR beta sequencing. The Qiagen DNeasy Blood Extraction Kit was used to extract genomic DNA from the blood cell samples. This sequence was found in a man aged 18-30 years in good health and CMV-seronegative. The sample comprised PBMCs.

The sequenced DNA: TGTGCCAGCAGTGCCTGGGTACCAGGGTTCCTGAACACTGAAGCTTTCTTT. Its protein product is CASSAWVPGFLNTEAFF. The chain is made from TRBV6-1 and TRBJ1-1; matching of 5 bases hints at TRBD1 as the D gene. CDR1 and CDR2, looked up from the germline V gene, are MNHNS and SASEGT. The CDR3 spans 17 residues, from the cysteine through the phenylalanine. CDR3 DNA only is kept here, 51 bases in frame from base 1. V loses 4 bases of germline sequence and J loses 0 bases, and the interval between the two ends is 18 bases.